This entry concerns a single T cell receptor (beta chain). CDR1 MNHEY and CDR2 SMNVEV come from the germline V gene (reference sequence). Trimming left V 1 base short and J 0 bases short, with 12 bases between. The CDR3 consists of 17 residues. Amplification used 60 Vbeta primers and 13 Jbeta primers. Produced via immunoSEQ multiplex PCR; TCRdb's table is partial and in-frame only. Among around 120,000 clones, under 90% were seen once, and the ten largest hold more than 8%. This entry belongs to a study of cytomegalovirus exposure and HLA in healthy donors. Material: PBMCs. The chain is built from TRBV27 and TRBJ1-4; D may be TRBD1 (5 bases). The receptor's source is a female donor in good health and CMV-seropositive. CDR3 nucleotide sequence: TGTGCCAGCAGTTTATGGGGCGACAGTGCAACTAATGAAAAACTGTTTTTT. It specifies CASSLWGDSATNEKLFF.